This TCR beta chain came from a study of shared clonotypes between healthy human individuals. Study-wide results and caveats: Donor clonotype sharing was expected to depend on sequencing depth.

Researchers sequenced unsorted PBMC DNA using ten immunoSEQ deep assay plates. In the study's own analysis: ImmunoSEQ yielded junction-only sequences lacking quality scores, so filtering differed. The protocol was immunoSEQ multiplex PCR, while the TCRdb copy is restricted to in-frame clones and leaves out a portion. V, J and clone size are taken as reported in that table, and D and trimming were inferred from the DNA itself. The top ten hold 10% to 15% of the sample, which has roughly 500,000 clones, 75% to 85% seen once. Those who donated, Caucasian adults without exception, all lived in Nashville, Tennessee. As regards this clone: The antigen remains unidentified. This specimen includes other DNA sequences encoding the same CDR3.

Germline CDR1 reads LNHNV; CDR2 reads YYDKDF (reference sequence). The CDR3 covers 15 residues. V trimming: 5 bases; J trimming: 4 bases; junction bases outside the gene matches: 6. The chain is built from TRBV15 and TRBJ2-1, with 9 bases matching TRBD2. The receptor was isolated from a woman aged 40 to 49 in good health. Some clones in this sample may be carry-over from other donors' samples. The specimen sequenced was PBMCs. The CDR3 loop reads CATSRLTSGYNEQFF. CDR3 sequence (DNA): TGTGCCACCAGCCGACTGACTAGCGGATACAATGAGCAGTTCTTC.